The entry that follows covers one T cell receptor (beta chain) sequence. Its antigen is not known. The CDR3 is 16 amino acids. CDR1 and CDR2 (germline): DFQATT, SNEGSKA (reference sequence). Trimming removed 0 bases from V and 1 base from J, with 15 bases in between. At the Johns Hopkins FTIC core, DNA taken from cultured CD4+ T cells was sequenced by way of the Oncomine TCR Beta short-read assay. Cultured CD4+ T cells yielded the extracted genomic DNA. MiXCR was run by TCRdb on the PCR reads, yielding one entry per CDR3 protein. The profile shows 9,500 to 11,000 distinct CDR3 sequences, roughly 25% of them singletons. Documented treatment: approximately 9-day PBMC culture with coronavirus spike peptide pools or control peptides (ViraFEST assay). These data are taken from a study of vaccination and CD4 T cells after COVID-19. Study in general: The convalescents comprised six males and four females, two of them Hispanic. Median time from COVID diagnosis to post-COVID sampling was over 80 days (35 to 161). Study-wide findings and caveats: Vaccine-specific clones in convalescent patients were spike mono-reactive in 304 of 307 cases.

The sequence came from a human donor who received a COVID-19 vaccine. This specimen consisted of CD4+ T cells from blood, cultured in vitro, obtained before SARS-CoV-2 vaccination. The chain employs TRBV20-1 and TRBJ1-1, with a possible D match to TRBD1 (6 bases). The CDR3 loop reads CSAREPTGQGNTEAFF. The CDR3 DNA reads as TGCAGTGCTAGAGAGCCCACAGGGCAGGGGAACACTGAAGCTTTCTTT.